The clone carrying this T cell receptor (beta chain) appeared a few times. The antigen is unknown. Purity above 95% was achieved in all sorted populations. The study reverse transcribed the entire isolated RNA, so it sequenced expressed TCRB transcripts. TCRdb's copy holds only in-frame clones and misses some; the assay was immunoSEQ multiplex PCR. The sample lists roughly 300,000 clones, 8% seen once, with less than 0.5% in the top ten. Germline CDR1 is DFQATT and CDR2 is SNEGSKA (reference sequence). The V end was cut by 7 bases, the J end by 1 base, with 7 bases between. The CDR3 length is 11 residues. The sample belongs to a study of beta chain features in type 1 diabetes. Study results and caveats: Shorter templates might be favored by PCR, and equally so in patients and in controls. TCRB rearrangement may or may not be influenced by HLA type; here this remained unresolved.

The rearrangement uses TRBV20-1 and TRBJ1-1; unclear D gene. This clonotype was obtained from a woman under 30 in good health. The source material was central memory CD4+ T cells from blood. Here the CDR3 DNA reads TGCAGTGGAATAGAGAACACTGAAGCTTTCTTT. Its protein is CSGIENTEAFF.